This T cell receptor (beta chain) was found in a study of beta chain features in type 1 diabetes (dated by TCRdb to 2017 to 2018). At the level of the whole study: Patients and healthy donors did not differ in mean age, gender distribution, total cell number or subset yield. A total of 90 million to 130 million sorted cells were examined across all samples, and a strong correlation was observed between cell number per subset and RNA yield. In the study, TCRB repertoires of sorted circulating CD4+ T cell subsets from recently diagnosed type 1 diabetes patients were compared with those of matched healthy donors. Naive and central memory subsets were obtained from all 30 or so donors, but regulatory and stem cell-like memory subsets were isolated from only 8 patients and roughly eight healthy donors.

Inclusive of the bounding cysteine and phenylalanine, the CDR3 is 16 residues long. The entry retains the CDR3 DNA only, 48 bases that are in frame from base 1. The CDR1 and CDR2 encoded by the germline V gene are KGHSH and LQKENI. Cut back by 2 bases and 7 bases, the V and J ends lie 20 bases apart. The entire amount of isolated RNA was reverse transcribed using the High Capacity cDNA Reverse Transcription Kit, so the sequenced TCRB transcripts were expressed ones. Deep immunoSEQ sequencing was applied to naive, central memory and regulatory T cell samples, giving an average of about 3.8 million total reads per sample. Sorted cells were lysed in RLT buffer, and RNA was extracted using DNase-treated RNeasy Micro or Mini kits according to cell number. To prevent cross-contamination, every cell subset was processed on its own, while patient and healthy donor samples were processed together. The immunoSEQ multiplex PCR was used to amplify TCRB sequences from cDNA, yielding 87-bp fragments that span the CDR3 region. The amplicons were sequenced using the Illumina HiSeq platform. In the original analysis: PCR bias was corrected computationally using synthetic template baselines, and reads within Hamming distance 2 were collapsed, with unmergeable singletons discarded. Reads were aligned to IMGT to assign V, D and J genes, CDR3 length, and insertions or deletions at six rearrangement sites. Within each subset, clonotype counts were normalized to sorted cell number, and only after that were true diversity and Gini coefficients computed with the tcR R package. The overlap coefficient, calculated on TCRB nucleotide sequences, was used to measure repertoire sharing. Out-of-frame TCRB sequences from naive cells were analyzed to stand in for the pre-selection repertoire. Drawn from immuneACCESS, this table holds only the in-frame rearrangements with V and J called that TCRdb kept. Clones are partly lost; checked studies trace under half to an unresolved V gene and leave the rest unexplained. V and J calls and clone size are given by that table; D and trimming were obtained from the DNA. The sample table contains 200,000 to 250,000 clones; only one count was recorded for 9.6% of them. The ten most abundant clones make up around 0.037% of the sample.

Study-level results and caveats: Fewer insertions and more nucleotide deletions at VDJ recombination sites were observed in patients with type 1 diabetes, implying thymic rearrangement abnormalities. Type 1 diabetes patients showed a moderate but significant shortening of TCRB CDR3 length in all four CD4+ subsets. Only small numbers of individuals were included in the HLA sub-analyses, which left unresolved whether HLA type had any influence on TCRB rearrangement. Naive, central memory and regulatory TCRB repertoires appeared more similar among patients than among healthy donors. Because cDNA rather than genomic DNA was sequenced, highly expressing activated cells could have been over-represented, although no difference in activation and CD3 levels was found between groups. Shorter templates might have been favored by PCR, but patient and control samples were amplified and corrected together, so both groups would have been affected equally by any skew.

From each donor, a single peripheral blood sample of 90 to 150 mL on average was drawn into heparinised tubes. A BD FACSAria II and a panel including CD45RO, CCR7, CD25, CD127, CD95 and CD27 were used to sort naive, central memory, regulatory and stem cell-like memory CD4+ T cells. A purity above 95% was achieved for all sorted populations. PBMCs were isolated immediately by Lymphoprep density gradient centrifugation and stained directly without culture. So that batch effects would be minimized, each experiment stained and sorted samples in pairs, pairing one healthy donor with one patient. Details on this clone: Its antigen specificity is not known. Base quality data are lacking; no much larger clone is found one base away.

The rearrangement combines TRBV18 with TRBJ1-2, with TRBD1 perhaps the D gene, on 6 matching bases. The sample was naive CD4+ T cells from blood. The cell subset or site label for this specimen denotes: true naive CD4+ T cells. The sequence was obtained from a woman aged 18-29 years in good health. The nucleotide sequence reads as follows: TGTGCCAGCTCACCAAGGGTGGGCCAGGGGACGGCTGGCTACACCTTC. It encodes CASSPRVGQGTAGYTF.